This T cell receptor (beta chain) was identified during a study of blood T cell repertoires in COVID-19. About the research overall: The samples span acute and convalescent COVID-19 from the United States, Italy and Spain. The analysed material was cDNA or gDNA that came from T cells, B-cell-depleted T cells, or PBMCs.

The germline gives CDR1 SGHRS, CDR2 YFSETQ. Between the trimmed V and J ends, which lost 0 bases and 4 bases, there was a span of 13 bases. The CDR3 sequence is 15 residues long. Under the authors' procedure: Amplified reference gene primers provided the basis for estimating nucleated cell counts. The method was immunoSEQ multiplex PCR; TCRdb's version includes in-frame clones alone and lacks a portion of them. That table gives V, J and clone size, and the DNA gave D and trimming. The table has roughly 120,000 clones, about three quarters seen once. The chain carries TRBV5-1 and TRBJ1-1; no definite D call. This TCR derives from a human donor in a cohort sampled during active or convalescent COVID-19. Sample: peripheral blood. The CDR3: CASSLDRSGGTEAFF. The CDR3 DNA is TGCGCCAGCAGCTTGGACCGATCAGGAGGCACTGAAGCTTTCTTT.